One TCR beta chain is described in this entry. Its matching antigen is unknown. This entry belongs to a study of T cell responses to AZD1222 COVID-19 vaccine. In the study overall: Combined were second doses at about 4 or about 12 weeks. Regarding the study as a whole: Donors in the cohort were predominantly white British and more often female, and clonal diversity was possibly underestimated. The repertoires were collected only after the peak T cell response. Compared with day 0, the breadth and depth of the Spike-specific TCR repertoire rose significantly after two doses of AZD1222.

Only in-frame clones appear in the TCRdb table, and some are missing; sequencing was by immunoSEQ multiplex PCR. The sample lists fewer than 200,000 clones; about 90% were seen once. This receptor was obtained from an adult in good health. Sequenced material: peripheral blood, taken on day 0 of AZD1222 vaccination.

In nucleotides, the CDR3 is TGTGCCTCCCGGGGGACAGGGGGCACCGGGGAGCTGTTTTTT. Translated, it gives CASRGTGGTGELFF. The genes are TRBV19 and TRBJ2-2, with TRBD1 matching over 11 bases. Germline CDR1 is LNHDA and CDR2 is SQIVND (reference sequence). The V and J ends lost 11 bases and 4 bases, in that order; junction bases with no gene match: 6. CDR3 size: 14 residues.